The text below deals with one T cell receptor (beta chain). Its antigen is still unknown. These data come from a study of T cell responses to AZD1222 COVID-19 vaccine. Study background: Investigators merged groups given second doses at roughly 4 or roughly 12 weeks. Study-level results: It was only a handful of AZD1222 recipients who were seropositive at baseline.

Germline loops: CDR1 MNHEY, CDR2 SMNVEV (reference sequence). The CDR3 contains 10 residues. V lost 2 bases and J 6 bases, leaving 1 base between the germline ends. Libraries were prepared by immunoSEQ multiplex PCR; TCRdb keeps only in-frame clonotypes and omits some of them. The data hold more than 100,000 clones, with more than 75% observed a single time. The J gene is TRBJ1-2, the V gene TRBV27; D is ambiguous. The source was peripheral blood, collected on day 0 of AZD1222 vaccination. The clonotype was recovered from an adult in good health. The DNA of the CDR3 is TGTGCCAGCAGTTTAGATGGCTACACCTTC. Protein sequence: CASSLDGYTF.